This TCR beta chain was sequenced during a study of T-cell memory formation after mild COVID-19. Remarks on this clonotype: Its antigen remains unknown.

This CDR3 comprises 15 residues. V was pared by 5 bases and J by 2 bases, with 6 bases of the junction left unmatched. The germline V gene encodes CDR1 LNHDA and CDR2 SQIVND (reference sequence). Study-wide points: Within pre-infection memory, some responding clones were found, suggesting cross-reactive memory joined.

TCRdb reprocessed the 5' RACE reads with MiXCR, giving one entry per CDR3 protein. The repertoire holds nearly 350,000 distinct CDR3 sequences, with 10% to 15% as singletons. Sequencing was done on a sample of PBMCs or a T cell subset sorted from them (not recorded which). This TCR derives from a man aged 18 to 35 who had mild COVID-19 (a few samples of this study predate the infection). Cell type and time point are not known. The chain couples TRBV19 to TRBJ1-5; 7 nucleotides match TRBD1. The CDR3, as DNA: TGTGCCAGTAGTCGACAGGGTGTTGGCAATCAGCCCCAGCATTTT. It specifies CASSRQGVGNQPQHF.